This TCR beta chain was documented in a study of T cell repertoires in cytomegalovirus infection. Whole-study context: HLA-B-restricted CMV epitopes that are well studied, plus recently identified HLA-C-restricted ones, were used by the study. Public TCR beta signatures marked donors with CMV infection and the matching HLA.

General study findings and limits: The study identified carriers of CMV plus the relevant HLA from cumulative public TCR beta family frequency. Ex vivo responses were dominated by HLA-C-restricted CMV-specific TCR beta clonotypes.

In regard to this clonotype: Its specificity is unknown.

The CDR3 totals 14 residues. Germline lookup yields CDR1 LGHNT and CDR2 FRNRAP. Unmatched junction bases numbered 5, after V lost 6 bases and J lost 5 bases. TCRdb re-called the reads with MiXCR, one entry per CDR3 protein. The data contain about 890,000 distinct CDR3 sequences, about a third of them singletons. Sequenced here: cultured CD8+ T cells from PBMCs, sampled from culture after CMV antigen stimulation. V usage is TRBV12-5 and J usage is TRBJ1-2; 11 bases match TRBD1. The sequence was collected from a human donor in good health (CMV status not recorded). Some clones in this sample may be carry-over from other donors' samples. For the CDR3, the DNA is TGTGCTAGTGGCCACGGACAGGGGGCTTATGGCTACACCTTC. Protein product: CASGHGQGAYGYTF.